The rows below give T cell receptor beta chains drawn from one sample of a study of OX40 agonist ivuxolimab in advanced cancers. Assay used: immunoSEQ multiplex PCR; TCRdb lists only in-frame clones, some missing. The data show over 100,000 clones, with 85% to 90% seen just once and 0.55% to 0.7% held by the top ten. The input for sequencing was CD4+ or CD8+ T cells sorted from blood, taken in a trial of the OX40 agonist ivuxolimab. The source of these receptors is an adult with an advanced solid tumor such as melanoma, head and neck, liver or kidney cancer. CDR3s include the opening cysteine and the closing phenylalanine or tryptophan. Fields, in order: V gene, clone size, J gene, D gene, CDR3 DNA, CDR3 protein. The D gene is left open where the match is weak. Not every row has a clone size; where given, it reads once, few, many or a size class.

>TRBV7-8|once|TRBJ2-7|TRBD2
TGTGCCAGCAGCCCGACTAGCCGAGCATGGTACTTC
CASSPTSRAWYF
>TRBV6-6|.|TRBJ2-7|.
TGTGCCAGCAGTTACTCACGATTGGACGAGCAGTACTTC
CASSYSRLDEQYF
>TRBV19|.|TRBJ2-5|.
TGTGCCAGTGGGCGGGCCGCTCAAGAGACCCAGTACTTC
CASGRAAQETQYF
>TRBV6-6|.|TRBJ2-2|TRBD2
TGTGCCATGGGAGCGCAGCGGGGGGGCGACACCGGGGAGCTGTTTTTT
CAMGAQRGGDTGELFF
>TRBV19|.|TRBJ2-2|TRBD2
TGTGCCACCAGACTAGCGGGGGGGCCAACCGGGGAGCTGTTTTTT
CATRLAGGPTGELFF
>TRBV28|few|TRBJ1-2|.
TGTGCCAGCAGTATCCCAGGGTCCCCCTATGGCTACACCTTC
CASSIPGSPYGYTF
>TRBV18|.|TRBJ2-7|TRBD2
TGTGCCAGCTCCCCGGGGAGGGGCTCCTACGAGCAGTACTTC
CASSPGRGSYEQYF
>TRBV4-2|few|TRBJ1-2|TRBD1
TGTGCCAGCAGCCAAGTCCTGTCGGACAGGGAGGGTGGCTACACCTTC
CASSQVLSDREGGYTF
>TRBV4-1|.|TRBJ2-7|.
TGCGCCAGCAGCCAAGATTTGGGGACCTACGAGCAGTACTTC
CASSQDLGTYEQYF
>TRBV2|.|TRBJ1-4|TRBD1
TGTGCCAGCAGTGAGCCCTTAACCGGGACAGTTAATGAAAAACTGTTTTTT
CASSEPLTGTVNEKLFF
>TRBV20-1|once|TRBJ2-5|.
TGCAGTGCTAGAGAGGGTATTTCCCAGTACTTC
CSAREGISQYF
>TRBV6-6|.|TRBJ2-2|.
TGTGCCAGCAGGAAGGGACAGAACACCGGGGAGCTGTTTTTT
CASRKGQNTGELFF
>TRBV27|once|TRBJ2-3|.
TGTGCCAGCACCCTACCGAGGGGGGGCAGGCCGGATACGCAGTATTTT
CASTLPRGGRPDTQYF
>TRBV7-2|.|TRBJ1-1|TRBD1
TGTGCCAGCAGCCCCCAGGGGGACACTGAAGCTTTCTTT
CASSPQGDTEAFF
>TRBV15|.|TRBJ2-5|TRBD1
TGTGCCACCAGCAGAAGTGGAGGACAGGGAAGAGAGACCCAGTACTTC
CATSRSGGQGRETQYF
>TRBV15|.|TRBJ2-7|.
TGTGCCACCAGTCGCGAAGGCAGCGCATCCTACGAGCAGTACTTC
CATSREGSASYEQYF
>TRBV15|.|TRBJ1-5|.
TGTGCCACCAGCAGCCCGGGACAAAGCTTCAATCAGCCCCAGCATTTT
CATSSPGQSFNQPQHF
>TRBV19|.|TRBJ2-5|.
TGTGCCAGTAGTATTGGGTTAGAGACCCAGTACTTC
CASSIGLETQYF
>TRBV5-1|once|TRBJ2-5|.
TGCGCCAGCAGCCCGACAGATAAAGAGACCCAGTACTTC
CASSPTDKETQYF
>TRBV5-4|.|TRBJ2-3|TRBD1
TGTGCCAGCAGCCCCGGGACAGGCCTAGAGAGCATAGATACGCAGTATTTT
CASSPGTGLESIDTQYF